This T cell receptor beta chain was captured by sequencing in a study of esophageal squamous cell carcinoma under preoperative chemotherapy. Overall study: Samples included peripheral blood T cells as well as tumor-infiltrating lymphocytes.

The time point was: after preoperative PTX-NDP chemotherapy. Points from the study as a whole: After treatment, tumor-infiltrating lymphocytes apparently came partly from blood T cells.

TCRdb reprocessed the PCR reads via MiXCR and lists one record per CDR3 protein. In the table there are approximately 11,000 distinct CDR3 sequences, about 63% of which are singletons. This CDR3 region has 12 residues. Trimming left V 2 bases short and J 8 bases short, with 6 bases between. The germline V gene has CDR1 MNHNS and CDR2 SASEGT. This clonotype was recorded at least ten times. Its antigen is undetermined. This clonotype was obtained from a human donor with esophageal squamous cell carcinoma. The donor label of this sample is uncertain. V usage is TRBV6-1 and J usage is TRBJ1-4; D is uncertain. The biological material was taken from a patient given preoperative chemotherapy. The CDR3 DNA follows: TGTGCCAGCAGTGAATTAAGCGAAAAACTGTTTTTT. Its translation: CASSELSEKLFF.